Following are 26 T cell receptor beta chains from one sample sequenced in a study of regulatory T cells in long-lasting Graves disease. In building TCR beta libraries, iRepertoire HTBI primers were used together with Arm-PCR of CDR3 regions. MiXCR was run by TCRdb on the multiplex PCR reads, yielding one entry per CDR3 protein. The sample includes about 560,000 distinct CDR3 sequences, roughly a sixth of them seen just once. Regarding time point: newly diagnosed GD, antithyroid drugs for less than 3 months. The TCR library used RNA extracted from PBMCs. This same sample was also part of a study on T cells in Graves' hyperthyroidism and ophthalmopathy.

The sequencing here drew on peripheral blood mononuclear cells (PBMCs), taken at new diagnosis, from a patient treated with antithyroid drugs. These receptors all stem from a man aged 18 to 30 with Graves disease.

This clonotype was recorded many times. V usage is TRBV27 and J usage is TRBJ1-1; TRBD1 is a possible D gene (5 bases). Germline V gene data show CDR1 as MNHEY and CDR2 as SMNVEV (reference sequence). There are 15 residues in the CDR3. V was pared by 3 bases and J by 4 bases, with 15 bases between. The CDR3 sequence: CASSLLAAGATEAFF. CDR3 bases: TGTGCCAGCAGTTTGTTAGCGGCCGGGGCCACTGAAGCTTTCTTT.

The chain employs TRBV12-3 or TRBV12-4 and TRBJ2-7, with 8 bases fitting TRBD2. The CDR3 extends over 15 amino acids. With 6 bases clipped from V and 3 bases from J, the junction kept 10 bases outside the gene matches. CDR3 sequence reads: CASRPPDSGNYEQYF. The CDR3, as DNA: TGTGCCAGCAGGCCCCCGGATAGCGGGAACTACGAGCAGTACTTC.

This sequence joins TRBV7-2 and TRBJ2-1; 7 bases are a match to TRBD2. The CDR3 runs to 16 residues. From germline, CDR1 is SGHTA and CDR2 FQGNSA. The V and J ends lost 1 base and 5 bases, in that order; junction bases with no gene match: 8. In nucleotides, the CDR3 is TGTGCCAGCAGCTTAGTCTACGGACTAGATAACAATGAGCAGTTCTTC. It codes for CASSLVYGLDNNEQFF.

The gene calls are TRBV5-1 and TRBJ2-5; 13 bases agree with TRBD2. From germline, CDR1 is SGHRS and CDR2 YFSETQ. With V trimmed by 4 bases and J by 5 bases, 8 bases remained unmatched. This CDR3 spans 16 amino acids. The CDR3 loop is CASSPGTSGNGETQYF. The CDR3 DNA reads TGCGCCAGCAGCCCGGGGACTAGCGGGAACGGGGAGACCCAGTACTTC.

The rearrangement uses TRBV4-1 and TRBJ1-1; D is undetermined. This CDR3 comprises 14 residues. Per the germline V gene, CDR1 is MGHRA and CDR2 is YSYEKL. V dropped 0 bases and J dropped 2 bases, with 7 bases sitting between them. The CDR3 spells CASSQDPVNTEAFF. CDR3 in DNA: TGCGCCAGCAGCCAAGATCCGGTAAACACTGAAGCTTTCTTT.

This clonotype was seen repeatedly, ten times or more. V gene TRBV7-9 combines with J gene TRBJ1-1; D not certain. Germline V lookup: CDR1 SEHNR, CDR2 FQNEAQ (reference sequence). The V gene lost 8 bases and the J gene lost 0 bases, with 13 bases spanning the gap. This CDR3 contains 14 residues. The CDR3 coding sequence is TGTGCCAGCGACGCCGGACGGATGAACACTGAAGCTTTCTTT. Protein sequence: CASDAGRMNTEAFF.

In its sample, this clonotype was seen a few times. This chain connects TRBV27 to TRBJ2-5; D could derive from TRBD1 or TRBD2 (6 bases each). Trimming cost V 3 bases and J 3 bases, with 14 bases left between them. CDR1 MNHEY and CDR2 SMNVEV come from the germline V gene (reference sequence). The CDR3 runs to 15 residues. The DNA for the CDR3 is TGTGCCAGCAGTTTCCGGGGGCGAAGGGAAGAGACCCAGTACTTC. It is translated as CASSFRGRREETQYF.

This clonotype was seen many times. This chain joins TRBV2 and TRBJ2-7; TRBD2 might be the D (6 bases). CDR3 length equals 14 residues. V was trimmed by 10 bases and J by 0 bases, leaving 16 bases between them. The germline V gene has CDR1 SNHLY and CDR2 FYNNEI. The CDR3 protein is CATSEDGGSYEQYF. CDR3 in DNA: TGTGCCACCAGCGAGGACGGGGGCTCCTACGAGCAGTACTTC.

This clonotype has more than one count but fewer than ten. V usage is TRBV10-3 and J usage is TRBJ2-7; TRBD1 aligns across 8 bases. The CDR3 extends over 13 amino acids. Unmatched junction bases numbered 4, after V lost 3 bases and J lost 6 bases. The germline gives CDR1 ENHRY, CDR2 SYGVKD. Here the CDR3 DNA reads TGTGCCATCAGTGATAACAGGGGGGCCGAGCAGTACTTC. Amino acid sequence: CAISDNRGAEQYF.

This clonotype was picked up a small number of times. A much larger clone differs by one base, so this may be a read error. CDR3 bases: TGTGCCAGCAGCCAGAAAGATACGCAGTATTTT. Protein product: CASSQKDTQYF. J is TRBJ2-3 and V is TRBV7-9, with no clear D. Germline CDR1 and CDR2: SEHNR and FQNEAQ (reference sequence). Trimming took off 5 bases at V and 5 bases at J, with 5 bases between the two ends. The length of the CDR3 is 11 residues.

This clonotype was seen more than once but under ten times. The CDR3 loop reads CASSVGGRADNEQFF. The CDR3, as DNA: TGTGCCAGCAGCGTAGGCGGGAGGGCGGACAATGAGCAGTTCTTC. The chain couples TRBV9 to TRBJ2-1; 9 bases line up with TRBD2. V lost 0 bases and J lost 5; bases outside the gene matches: 3. Per germline, CDR1 SGDLS and CDR2 YYNGEE. The length of the CDR3 is 15 residues.

The chain links TRBV20-1 to TRBJ2-1, with 9 bases matching TRBD2. The CDR3 is 16 amino acids. After removal of 5 bases from V and 4 bases from J, the junction contained 12 bases not matched to a gene. Germline CDR1 DFQATT, CDR2 SNEGSKA (reference sequence). In DNA, the CDR3 is TGCAGTGCTGTAGTCTTCGGACTAGCGATATACAATGAGCAGTTCTTC. Translated: CSAVVFGLAIYNEQFF.

On this clonotype itself: This sequence is one base from a far larger clone and is likely a read error. The chain joins TRBV6-2 or TRBV6-3 to TRBJ2-5; 8 nucleotides align to TRBD2. Germline CDR1 is MNHEY and CDR2 is SVGEGT. The junction had 14 bases not matched to a gene; V was cut back by 0 bases and J by 11 bases. The CDR3 loop spans 16 amino acids. CDR3 nucleotides: TGTGCCAGCAGTTACTCGCCGGGACTAGGATCGGGTGAGCAGTACTTC. This encodes CASSYSPGLGSGEQYF.

This clonotype was seen a single time. CDR3 loop: CSVVVPSSGNTIYF. The CDR3 DNA reads as TGCAGCGTCGTGGTACCGAGCTCTGGAAACACCATATATTTT. The V and J genes are TRBV29-1 and TRBJ1-3, with D hard to call. Germline lookup yields CDR1 SQVTM and CDR2 ANQGSEA. V was trimmed by 6 bases and J by 0 bases, leaving 12 bases between them. This CDR3 spans 14 amino acids.

This clonotype was counted a single time. A much larger clone differs by one base, so this may be a read error. Here the CDR3 DNA reads TGTGCCAGCAGTGAAGCGGGACTAGCGGGAATCTCCTACAATGAGCAGTACTTC. This codes for CASSEAGLAGISYNEQYF. The gene calls are TRBV2 and TRBJ2-7; 13 bases line up with TRBD2. Germline V CDR1 and CDR2: SNHLY, FYNNEI. This CDR3 contains 18 residues. The V and J ends lost 0 bases and 7 bases, in that order; junction bases with no gene match: 12. Complete variable domain (other parts from reference TRBV2 and TRBJ2-7): EPEVTQTPSHQVTQMGQEVILRCVPISNHLYFYWYRQILGQKVEFLVSFYNNEISEKSEIFDDQFSVERPDGSNFTLKIRSTKLEDSAMYFCASSEAGLAGISYNEQYFGPGTRLTVT.

Points on this clonotype: A much larger clone lies a single base off, so this may be a read error. J is TRBJ2-7 and V is TRBV30; 7 positions match TRBD1. CDR1 GTSNPN and CDR2 SVGIG come from the germline V gene (reference sequence). This CDR3 contains 12 residues. The chain's CDR3 is CAGGQDSYKQYF. The CDR3 DNA reads TGTGCCGGTGGACAGGACTCCTACAAGCAGTACTTC.

This clonotype was seen many times. The V gene is TRBV11-2, the J gene TRBJ2-2; no reliable D call. Germline values: CDR1 SGHAT, CDR2 FQNNGV. Trimming pared 1 base from V and 3 bases from J, leaving 6 bases between. This CDR3 region has 14 residues. CDR3: CASSLGHDTGELFF. CDR3 DNA sequence: TGTGCCAGCAGCTTAGGACATGACACCGGGGAGCTGTTTTTT.

The gene calls are TRBV4-1 and TRBJ1-5; D might be TRBD1 (6 bases). Germline V gives CDR1 MGHRA, CDR2 YSYEKL. This CDR3 has 15 residues. Trimming removed 4 bases at V and 7 bases at J, with 17 bases between. The CDR3 loop is CASSRGRGLRQPQHF. The CDR3 region has the DNA TGCGCCAGCAGCCGGGGCCGGGGGCTCAGGCAGCCCCAGCATTTT.

This clonotype was counted only a few times. V gene TRBV5-1 combines with J gene TRBJ2-5, with TRBD2 as a possible D gene (5 bases). Germline values: CDR1 SGHRS, CDR2 YFSETQ. Deletions cut 0 bases from V and 3 bases from J, with 12 bases between. The CDR3 runs 15 residues. The chain's CDR3 is CASSLVGVREETQYF. CDR3 DNA: TGCGCCAGCAGCTTGGTCGGGGTCAGAGAAGAGACCCAGTACTTC. The full variable domain, its missing parts supplied by reference TRBV5-1 and TRBJ2-5, is KAGVTQTPRYLIKTRGQQVTLSCSPISGHRSVSWYQQTPGQGLQFLFEYFSETQRNKGNFPGRFSGRQFSNSRSEMNVSTLELGDSALYLCASSLVGVREETQYFGPGTRLLVL.

There are many counts of this clonotype. The gene calls are TRBV28 and TRBJ2-1, with 10 bases matching TRBD2. The CDR3 totals 15 residues. Germline values: CDR1 MDHEN, CDR2 SYDVKM. V dropped 10 bases and J dropped 1; count of bases not matched to a gene: 7. The CDR3 DNA is TGTGCCATTCTTGGGGGACTAGCGTCCTACAATGAGCAGTTCTTC. It specifies CAILGGLASYNEQFF.

The gene calls are TRBV24-1 and TRBJ1-2; D is uncertain. Per the germline V gene, CDR1 is KGHDR and CDR2 is SFDVKD. The V gene lost 9 bases and the J gene lost 7 bases, with 14 bases spanning the gap. This CDR3 comprises 12 residues. CDR3 amino acids: CATWNTGLGYTF. CDR3 nucleotides: TGTGCCACCTGGAACACGGGCCTTGGCTACACCTTC.

This chain uses TRBV28 with TRBJ2-5; D call uncertain. Trimming cost V 6 bases and J 1 base, with 9 bases left between them. CDR3 length equals 13 residues. The germline CDR1 and CDR2 sequences are MDHEN and SYDVKM. CDR3 region: CASRKGAQETQYF. DNA for the CDR3: TGTGCCAGCAGGAAGGGTGCCCAAGAGACCCAGTACTTC.

This clonotype was seen repeatedly, ten times or more. The chain links TRBV27 to TRBJ2-1; 7 bases fit TRBD1. The germline CDR1 and CDR2 sequences are MNHEY and SMNVEV (reference sequence). The V and J ends lost 4 bases and 6 bases, in that order; junction bases with no gene match: 9. The CDR3 has 15 amino acids. CDR3 DNA sequence: TGTGCCAGCAGTTCAAGCTCGACAGGGTCCAATGAGCAGTTCTTC. Translation: CASSSSSTGSNEQFF.

This clonotype was found many times. This chain uses TRBV7-9 with TRBJ2-3, with 9 bases matching TRBD2. This CDR3 region has 15 residues. From germline, CDR1 is SEHNR and CDR2 FQNEAQ (reference sequence). J lost 1 base, V lost 5 bases, and 4 bases had no gene match. This chain's CDR3 is CASSPASGGTDTQYF. The CDR3 nucleotides are TGTGCCAGCAGCCCCGCTAGCGGGGGCACAGATACGCAGTATTTT.

The table lists this clonotype with many counts. This chain connects TRBV28 to TRBJ2-1, with a tentative D call TRBD2 (6 bases). From germline, CDR1 is MDHEN and CDR2 SYDVKM. The CDR3 spans 13 residues. Deletions cut 6 bases from V and 6 bases from J, with 12 bases between. Written as DNA, the CDR3 is TGTGCCAGCAGATCCGGGACTTCCAATGAGCAGTTCTTC. Residues: CASRSGTSNEQFF.

The sample holds a few counts of this clonotype. The rearrangement joins TRBV3-1 to TRBJ1-4; the D gene is possibly TRBD1 (6 bases). Germline CDR1 reads LGHDT; CDR2 reads YNNKEL (reference sequence). CDR3 size: 15 residues. The V and J ends lost 7 bases and 8 bases respectively, with 20 bases between them. This chain's CDR3 is CASTLFRGGGEKLFF. The CDR3 region has the DNA TGTGCCAGCACCTTATTCCGGGGGGGCGGCGAAAAACTGTTTTTT.